Reported below is one T cell receptor beta chain. This sample was included in a study of blood T cell repertoires in COVID-19. Per the original data handling: Estimates of nucleated cell counts were drawn from the amplification of reference gene primers. Measured with immunoSEQ multiplex PCR; TCRdb has only the in-frame clones, and not every one. The V and J calls and clone size were taken over from that table, and D and trimming were inferred from the DNA. The table records 250,000 or so clones, 85% to 90% of them present only once. The sequenced sample consisted of peripheral blood. The receptor was isolated from a woman between 40 and 50 years old who had recovered from COVID-19.

DNA of the CDR3: TGTGCCAGCAGCTTGGGTGGGACAGGGGAGCTGTTTTTT. It specifies CASSLGGTGELFF. The chain carries TRBV5-5 and TRBJ2-2, with D tentatively TRBD1 (6 bases). The germline V gene encodes CDR1 SGHKS and CDR2 YYEKEE (reference sequence). The CDR3 runs to 13 residues. V lost 0 bases and J lost 8, with 8 bases in between.